This TCR beta chain appears in the sequencing data of a study of tumor-infiltrating lymphocytes in oesophageal squamous cell carcinoma (dated by TCRdb to 2016 to 2017). Trimming accounts for 4 bases at V and 0 bases at J, while the number of junction bases matched to no gene is 6. Per the germline V gene, WSHSY is the CDR1 and SAAADI is the CDR2. The CDR3 has 16 amino acids, counting the end cysteine and phenylalanine. Just the 48-base CDR3 DNA is kept, in frame starting at base 1. This clonotype is deemed medium-sized (0.01 to 0.1%). Which antigen it targets is not known. Per-nucleotide qualities are absent, and no much larger clonotype sits a single base away. Libraries were prepared through PCR. Sequencing was performed on an Illumina HiSeq 2000. TCRdb reprocessing: public reads trimmed at Q25 with fastp, clones called with MiXCR, in-frame beta chains kept. Each record represents a unique CDR3 protein, reported with the most common genes and DNA among its rows. In this sample the table shows roughly 14,000 distinct CDR3 sequences, around half of which occur a single time. 14% of the sample is held by the ten biggest clonotypes.

This receptor was taken from a male donor with esophageal squamous cell carcinoma. The receptor chain draws on TRBV10-2 and TRBJ2-1; a stretch of 7 junction bases matches TRBD2. Sample: blood. CDR3 protein: CASSGQSGVSYNEQFF. The DNA is TGCGCCAGCAGTGGTCAGAGCGGGGTCTCCTACAATGAGCAGTTCTTC.